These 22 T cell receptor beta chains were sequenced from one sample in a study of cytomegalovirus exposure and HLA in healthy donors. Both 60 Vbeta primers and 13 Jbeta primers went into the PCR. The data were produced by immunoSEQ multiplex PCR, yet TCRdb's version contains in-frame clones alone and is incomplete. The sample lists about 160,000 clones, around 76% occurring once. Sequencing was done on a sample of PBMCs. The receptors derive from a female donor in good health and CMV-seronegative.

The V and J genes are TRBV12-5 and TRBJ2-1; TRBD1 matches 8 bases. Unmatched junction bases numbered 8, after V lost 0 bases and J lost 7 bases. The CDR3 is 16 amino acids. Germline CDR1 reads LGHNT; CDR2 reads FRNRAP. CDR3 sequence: CASGLVQGESGNEQFF. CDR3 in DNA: TGTGCTAGTGGTTTGGTACAGGGGGAGAGTGGGAATGAGCAGTTCTTC.

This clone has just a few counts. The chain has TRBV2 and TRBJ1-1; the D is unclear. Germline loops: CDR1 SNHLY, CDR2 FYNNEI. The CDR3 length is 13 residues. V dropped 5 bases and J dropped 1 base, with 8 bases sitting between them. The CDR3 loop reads CASSKDGNTEAFF. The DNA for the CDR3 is TGTGCCAGCAGTAAAGACGGGAACACTGAAGCTTTCTTT.

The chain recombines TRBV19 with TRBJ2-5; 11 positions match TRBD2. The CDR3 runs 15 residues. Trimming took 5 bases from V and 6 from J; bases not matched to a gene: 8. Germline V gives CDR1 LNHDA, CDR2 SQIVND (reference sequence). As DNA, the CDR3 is TGTGCCAGTAGTCGGGAGCTAGCGGGGGGACAGACCCAGTACTTC. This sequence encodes CASSRELAGGQTQYF.

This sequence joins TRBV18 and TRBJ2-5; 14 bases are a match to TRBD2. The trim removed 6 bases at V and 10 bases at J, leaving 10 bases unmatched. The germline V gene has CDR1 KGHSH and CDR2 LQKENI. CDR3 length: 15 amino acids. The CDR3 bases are TGTGCCAGCTCCGGGACTAGCGGGGGTACAATGGGCCAGTACTTC. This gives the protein CASSGTSGGTMGQYF.

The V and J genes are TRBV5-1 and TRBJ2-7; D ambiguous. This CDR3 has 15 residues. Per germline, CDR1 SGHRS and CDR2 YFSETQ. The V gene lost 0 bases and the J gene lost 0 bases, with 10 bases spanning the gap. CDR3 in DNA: TGCGCCAGCAGCTTGGAGAATCCTAGCTCCTACGAGCAGTACTTC. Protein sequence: CASSLENPSSYEQYF.

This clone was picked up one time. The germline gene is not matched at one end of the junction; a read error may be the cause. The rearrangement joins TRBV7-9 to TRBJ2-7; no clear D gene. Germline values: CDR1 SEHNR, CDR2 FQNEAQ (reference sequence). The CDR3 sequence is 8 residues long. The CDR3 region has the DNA TGTTCCAGCAGCGACTTATCTTTC. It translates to CSSSDLSF.

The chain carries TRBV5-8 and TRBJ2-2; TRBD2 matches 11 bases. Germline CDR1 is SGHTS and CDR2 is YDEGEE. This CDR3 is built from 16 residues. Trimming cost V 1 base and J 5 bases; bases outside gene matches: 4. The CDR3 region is CASSLLWTSGTGELFF. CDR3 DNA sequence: TGTGCCAGCAGCTTGCTGTGGACTAGCGGGACCGGGGAGCTGTTTTTT.

The CDR3 DNA is TGTGCCAGCCGGACTAGTAGGGACACCGGGGAGCTGTTTTTT. Encoded protein: CASRTSRDTGELFF. The V and J genes are TRBV6-8 and TRBJ2-2, with 7 positions matching TRBD2. V dropped 8 bases and J dropped 3; count of bases not matched to a gene: 6. The CDR3 loop spans 14 amino acids. The germline V gene has CDR1 MNHGY and CDR2 SAAAGT.

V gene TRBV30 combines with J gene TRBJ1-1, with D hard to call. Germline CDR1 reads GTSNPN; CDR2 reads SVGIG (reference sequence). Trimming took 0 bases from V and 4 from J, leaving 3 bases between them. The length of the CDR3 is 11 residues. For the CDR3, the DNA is TGTGCCTGGAGTGTTAGCACTGAAGCTTTCTTT. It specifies CAWSVSTEAFF.

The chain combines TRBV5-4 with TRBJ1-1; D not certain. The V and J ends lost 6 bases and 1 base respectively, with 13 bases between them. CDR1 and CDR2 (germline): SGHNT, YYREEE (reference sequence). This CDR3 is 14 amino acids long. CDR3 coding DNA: TGTGCCAGCACCCTATCAAACAGGAACACTGAAGCTTTCTTT. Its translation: CASTLSNRNTEAFF.

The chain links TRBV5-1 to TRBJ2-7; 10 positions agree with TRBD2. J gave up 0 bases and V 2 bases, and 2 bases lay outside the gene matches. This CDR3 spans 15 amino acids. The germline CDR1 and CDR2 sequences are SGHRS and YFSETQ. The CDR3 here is CASSFQRGGSYEQYF. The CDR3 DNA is TGCGCCAGCAGCTTCCAGCGGGGGGGCTCCTACGAGCAGTACTTC.

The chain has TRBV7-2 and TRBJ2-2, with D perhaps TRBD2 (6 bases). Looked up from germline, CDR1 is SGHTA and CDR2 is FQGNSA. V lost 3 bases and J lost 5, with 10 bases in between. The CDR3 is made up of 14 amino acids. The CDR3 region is CASSLRDWTGELFF. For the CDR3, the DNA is TGTGCCAGCAGCTTGAGGGACTGGACCGGGGAGCTGTTTTTT.

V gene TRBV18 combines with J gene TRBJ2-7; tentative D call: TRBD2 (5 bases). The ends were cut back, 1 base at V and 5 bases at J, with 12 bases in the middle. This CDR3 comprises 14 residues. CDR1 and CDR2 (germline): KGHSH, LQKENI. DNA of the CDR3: TGTGCCAGCTCACCACTGAGCGGCCCTAACGAGCAGTACTTC. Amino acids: CASSPLSGPNEQYF.

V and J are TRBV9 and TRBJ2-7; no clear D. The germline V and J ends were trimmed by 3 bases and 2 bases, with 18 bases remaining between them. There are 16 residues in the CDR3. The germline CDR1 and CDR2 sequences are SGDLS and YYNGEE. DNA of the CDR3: TGTGCCAGCAGCGAAGGAGTTTATGGAGCTCCCTACGAGCAGTACTTC. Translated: CASSEGVYGAPYEQYF.

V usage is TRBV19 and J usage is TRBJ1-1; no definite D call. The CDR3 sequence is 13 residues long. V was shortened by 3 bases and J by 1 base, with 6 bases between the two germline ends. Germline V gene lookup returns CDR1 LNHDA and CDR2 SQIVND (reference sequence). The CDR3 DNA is TGTGCCAGTAGTATGACGGGGAACACTGAAGCTTTCTTT. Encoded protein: CASSMTGNTEAFF.

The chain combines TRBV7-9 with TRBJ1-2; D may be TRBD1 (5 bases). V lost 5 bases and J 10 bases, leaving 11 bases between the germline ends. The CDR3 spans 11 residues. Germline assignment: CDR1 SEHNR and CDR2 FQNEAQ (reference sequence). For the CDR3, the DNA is TGTGCCAGCAGCATCGGGGGTAACTACACCTTC. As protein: CASSIGGNYTF.

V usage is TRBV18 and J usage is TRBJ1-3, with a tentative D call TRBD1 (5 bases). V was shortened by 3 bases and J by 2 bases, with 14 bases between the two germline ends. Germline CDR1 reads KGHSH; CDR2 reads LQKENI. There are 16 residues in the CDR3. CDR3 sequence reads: CASSPATAGTGNTIYF. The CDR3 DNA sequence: TGTGCCAGCTCACCGGCGACGGCAGGGACTGGAAACACCATATATTTT.

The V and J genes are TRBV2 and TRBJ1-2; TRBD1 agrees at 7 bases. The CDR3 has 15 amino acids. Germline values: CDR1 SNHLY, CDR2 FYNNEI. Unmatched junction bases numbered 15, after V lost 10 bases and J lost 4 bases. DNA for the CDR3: TGTGCCACCCACCTCCAGGGGGTCGCTACCTATGGCTACACCTTC. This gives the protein CATHLQGVATYGYTF.

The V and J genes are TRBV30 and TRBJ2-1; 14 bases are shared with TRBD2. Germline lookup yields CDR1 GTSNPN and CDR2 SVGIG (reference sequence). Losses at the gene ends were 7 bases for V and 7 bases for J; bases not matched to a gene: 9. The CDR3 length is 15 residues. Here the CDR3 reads CASGLAGGRGNEQFF. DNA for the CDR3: TGTGCCTCAGGACTAGCGGGAGGACGAGGGAATGAGCAGTTCTTC.

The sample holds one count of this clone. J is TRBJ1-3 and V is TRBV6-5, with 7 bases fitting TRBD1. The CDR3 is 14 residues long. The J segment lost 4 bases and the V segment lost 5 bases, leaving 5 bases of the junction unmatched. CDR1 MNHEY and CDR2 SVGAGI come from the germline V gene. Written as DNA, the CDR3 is TGTGCCAGCAGTCTGACAGGGATCGGAAACACCATATATTTT. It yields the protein CASSLTGIGNTIYF.

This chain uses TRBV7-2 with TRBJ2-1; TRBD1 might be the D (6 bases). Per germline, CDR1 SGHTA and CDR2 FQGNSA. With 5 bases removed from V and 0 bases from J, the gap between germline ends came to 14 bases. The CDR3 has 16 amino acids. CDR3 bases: TGTGCCAGCAGCACGGACAGCCCTAGCTCCTACAATGAGCAGTTCTTC. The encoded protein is CASSTDSPSSYNEQFF.

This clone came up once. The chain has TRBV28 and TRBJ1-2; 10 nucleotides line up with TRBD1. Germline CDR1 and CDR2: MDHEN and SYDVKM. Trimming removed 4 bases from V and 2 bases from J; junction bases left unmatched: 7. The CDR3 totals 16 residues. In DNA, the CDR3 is TGTGCCAGCAGTTCTGCTTCGGGACAGGGGAACTATGGCTACACCTTC. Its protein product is CASSSASGQGNYGYTF.